The 6 T cell receptor beta chains listed next were all sequenced from one sample in a study of Graves' ophthalmopathy and Graves' hyperthyroidism. Using RNA transcripts, the TCR beta CDR3 regions were amplified. The first-round RT-PCR employed HTBI primers together with the Qiagen OneStep RT-PCR kit. A multiplex PCR was then performed as the second round. MiXCR, applied by TCRdb to the multiplex PCR reads, yields one record per CDR3 protein. The profile shows 300,000 to 400,000 distinct CDR3 sequences, about 18% of them singletons. Specimen: peripheral blood. The receptors shown here come from an adult woman with stable Graves' hyperthyroidism.

This clonotype showed up many times. V usage is TRBV9 and J usage is TRBJ1-1, with D possibly matching TRBD1 (5 bases). The germline V gene has CDR1 SGDLS and CDR2 YYNGEE. With 2 bases removed from V and 4 bases from J, the gap between germline ends came to 21 bases. The CDR3 length is 17 residues. CDR3 nucleotides: TGTGCCAGCAGCGTTGATCCGGACATTAGGAGAGGCACTGAAGCTTTCTTT. Protein sequence: CASSVDPDIRRGTEAFF.

Ten or more counts support this clonotype. V gene TRBV6-5 combines with J gene TRBJ2-4; TRBD2 is a possible D gene (6 bases). Trimming took 0 bases from V and 0 from J, leaving 9 bases between them. Germline CDR1 is MNHEY and CDR2 is SVGAGI. The CDR3 runs to 16 residues. The CDR3 region is CASSYSGGVAKNIQYF. The CDR3, as DNA: TGTGCCAGCAGTTACTCTGGCGGGGTAGCCAAAAACATTCAGTACTTC.

This clonotype was counted many times. This chain links TRBV28 with TRBJ2-7, with D uncertain. Per germline, CDR1 MDHEN and CDR2 SYDVKM. The CDR3 contains 14 residues. The V end was cut by 3 bases, the J end by 0 bases, with 9 bases between. CDR3 bases: TGTGCCAGCAGTTTTCGGGCAGGCTCCTACGAGCAGTACTTC. Its translation: CASSFRAGSYEQYF.

This clonotype occurred many times. The chain uses TRBV14 and TRBJ2-6, with 9 bases lining up with TRBD1. Trimming cost V 4 bases and J 4 bases; bases outside gene matches: 8. The CDR3 is 17 amino acids. Germline CDR1 reads SGHDN; CDR2 reads FVKESK. Here the CDR3 reads CASSPRGQGEGANVLTF. The CDR3 bases are TGTGCCAGCAGCCCCCGGGGACAGGGTGAAGGGGCCAACGTCCTGACTTTC.

There are many counts of this clonotype. The rearrangement uses TRBV29-1 and TRBJ2-7, with 10 nucleotides matching TRBD2. The CDR3 spans 13 residues. The V segment lost 4 bases and the J segment 7 bases; nucleotides outside the gene matches: 7. Germline-derived CDR1 and CDR2 are SQVTM and ANQGSEA. The CDR3 bases are TGCAGCGTTGTCGGACTAGCGGAGGCGGAGCAGTACTTC. It yields the protein CSVVGLAEAEQYF.

The table lists this clonotype with many counts. The V and J genes are TRBV10-3 and TRBJ2-7; 8 bases are a match to TRBD1. J gave up 2 bases and V 6 bases, and 6 bases lay outside the gene matches. Germline CDR1 is ENHRY and CDR2 is SYGVKD. CDR3 length: 14 amino acids. The CDR3 protein is CAIRKTGAAYEQYF. CDR3 sequence (DNA): TGTGCCATCAGGAAGACAGGGGCAGCCTACGAGCAGTACTTC.